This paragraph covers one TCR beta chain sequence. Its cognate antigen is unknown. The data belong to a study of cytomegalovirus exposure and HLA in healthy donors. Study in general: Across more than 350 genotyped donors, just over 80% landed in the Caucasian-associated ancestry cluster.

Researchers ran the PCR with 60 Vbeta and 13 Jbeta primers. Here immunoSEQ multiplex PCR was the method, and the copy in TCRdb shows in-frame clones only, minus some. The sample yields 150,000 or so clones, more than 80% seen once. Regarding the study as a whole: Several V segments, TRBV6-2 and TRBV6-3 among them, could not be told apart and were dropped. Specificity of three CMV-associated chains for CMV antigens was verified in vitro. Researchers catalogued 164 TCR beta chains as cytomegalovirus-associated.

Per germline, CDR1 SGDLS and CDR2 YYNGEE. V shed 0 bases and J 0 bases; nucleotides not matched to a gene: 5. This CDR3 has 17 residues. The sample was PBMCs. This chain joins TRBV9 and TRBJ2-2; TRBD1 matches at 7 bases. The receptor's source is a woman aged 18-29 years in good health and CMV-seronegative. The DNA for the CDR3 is TGTGCCAGCAGCGTAGATGGGACAGCTGCGAACACCGGGGAGCTGTTTTTT. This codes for CASSVDGTAANTGELFF.